This entry describes one T cell receptor beta chain. The data were produced by immunoSEQ multiplex PCR, yet TCRdb's version contains in-frame clones alone and is incomplete. This sample has more than 12,000 clones, with around 98% found just once. Losses at the gene ends were 4 bases for V and 0 bases for J; bases not matched to a gene: 6. Germline lookup yields CDR1 SGHRS and CDR2 YFSETQ. The CDR3 has 15 residues. These data are taken from a study of monozygotic twins with cystic fibrosis. The clonotype originates from a girl aged 2 to 10 with cystic fibrosis. Material: blood. V usage is TRBV5-1 and J usage is TRBJ2-7; 8 positions match TRBD2. The CDR3 DNA reads TGCGCCAGCAGCATCAGCGGGAGCGTCTCCTACGAGCAGTACTTC. Protein sequence: CASSISGSVSYEQYF. Using reference TRBV5-1 and TRBJ2-7 for the parts outside the CDR3, the full variable domain is KAGVTQTPRYLIKTRGQQVTLSCSPISGHRSVSWYQQTPGQGLQFLFEYFSETQRNKGNFPGRFSGRQFSNSRSEMNVSTLELGDSALYLCASSISGSVSYEQYFGPGTRLTVT.